The subject of this entry is one T cell receptor (beta chain). The data are from a study of blood T cell repertoires in COVID-19. Turning to the study itself: Samples taken during acute and convalescent COVID-19 were collected in the United States, Italy and Spain. PBMCs, B-cell-depleted T cells, or T cells provided the cDNA or gDNA that made up the material.

Under the authors' procedure: The authors estimated nucleated cell counts from reference gene primer amplification. Repertoires were generated with immunoSEQ multiplex PCR, while TCRdb's copy carries only in-frame clones and drops some. V, J and clone size derive from that table, while D and trimming were established from the DNA sequence. The sample lists some 400,000 clones, more than 75% occurring once. This CDR3 is 16 amino acids long. Germline assignment: CDR1 LGHDT and CDR2 YNNKEL (reference sequence). The ends lost 1 base at V and 4 bases at J; junction bases unmatched: 5. This rearrangement joins TRBV3-1 (or the pseudogene TRBV3-2) to TRBJ2-4, with 9 bases lining up with TRBD2. The source material was peripheral blood. The source of this sequence is a human donor with acute or convalescent COVID-19. The donor label of this sample is uncertain. This CDR3 is CASSQGAGGPKNIQYF. CDR3 sequence (DNA): TGTGCCAGCAGCCAAGGGGCGGGGGGGCCGAAAAACATTCAGTACTTC.